This TCR beta chain originates from a study of early T cells in non-severe SARS-CoV-2 infection. General study results and limits: The matching step, a VDJdb search, favored anti-spike CD8 responses and missed private and CD4 specificities.

A note on this clonotype: The antigen is undetermined.

MiXCR was run by TCRdb on the 5' RACE reads, yielding one entry per CDR3 protein. The sample shows about 80,000 distinct CDR3 sequences, 9% to 15% of them seen only once. V was clipped by 5 bases and J by 5 bases; unmatched bases: 7. This CDR3 is 15 amino acids long. The sample consisted of whole blood, taken at baseline. This receptor was taken from an adult who was a healthcare worker with PCR-confirmed SARS-CoV-2 infection or an uninfected control (not recorded which). The donor label of this sample is uncertain. V and J are TRBV12-3 or TRBV12-4 and TRBJ1-5, with 9 bases aligning to TRBD1. The CDR3 sequence is CASSPDRGEDQPQHF. In nucleotides, the CDR3 is TGTGCCAGCAGTCCGGACAGGGGAGAGGATCAGCCCCAGCATTTT.